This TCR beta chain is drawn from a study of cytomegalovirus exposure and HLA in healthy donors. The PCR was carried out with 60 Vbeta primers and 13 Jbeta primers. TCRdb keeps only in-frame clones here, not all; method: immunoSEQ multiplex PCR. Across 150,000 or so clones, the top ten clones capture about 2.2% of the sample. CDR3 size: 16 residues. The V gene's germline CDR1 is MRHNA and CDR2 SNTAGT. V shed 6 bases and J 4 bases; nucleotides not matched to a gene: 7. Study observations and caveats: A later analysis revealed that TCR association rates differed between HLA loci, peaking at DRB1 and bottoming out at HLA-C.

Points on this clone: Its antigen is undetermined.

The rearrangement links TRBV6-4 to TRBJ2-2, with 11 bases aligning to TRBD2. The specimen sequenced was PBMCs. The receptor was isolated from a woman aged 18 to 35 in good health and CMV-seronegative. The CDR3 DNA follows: TGTGCCAGCAGCGCGGGACTAGCGGACCCCACCGGGGAGCTGTTTTTT. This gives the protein CASSAGLADPTGELFF.